This is a list of T cell receptor beta chains from one sample in a study of T cell repertoires in cytomegalovirus infection. TCRdb re-called the reads with MiXCR, one entry per CDR3 protein. The table records around 750,000 distinct CDR3 sequences, less than 35% of them present only once. Their specific antigens are unknown. The sample here was cultured CD8+ T cells from PBMCs, taken from culture after CMV antigen stimulation. Source of these receptors: a human donor in good health (CMV status not recorded). Some clones in this sample may be carry-over from other donors' samples. Each CDR3 is given with its conserved first and last residue. A D gene is named only where the DNA matches it firmly. Size tells how often a clone was seen (once, few, many) or the class of an expanded clone, and some rows leave it out.

length | J | size | D | V | DNA | CDR3
14 | TRBJ1-2 | NA | TRBD1 | TRBV12-3/TRBV12-4 | TGTGCCAGCAGCACGGGACAGAACTTATATGGCTACACCTTC | CASSTGQNLYGYTF
18 | TRBJ2-1 | many | TRBD2 | TRBV7-2 | TGTGCCAGCAGCTTAAATCCCCCCACTAGCGGCTCCTACAATGAGCAGTTCTTC | CASSLNPPTSGSYNEQFF
14 | TRBJ2-1 | NA | NA | TRBV19 | TGTGCCAGTAGTCCTCTCCCCCATTACAATGAGCAGTTCTTC | CASSPLPHYNEQFF
13 | TRBJ1-5 | NA | NA | TRBV19 | TGTGCCAGTACCCGGGACGGGGGTCAGCCCCAGCATTTT | CASTRDGGQPQHF
15 | TRBJ2-5 | few | NA | TRBV7-7 | TGTGCTAGCGCCGGAGGACGGGGATACCAAGAGACCCAGTACTTC | CASAGGRGYQETQYF
15 | TRBJ2-5 | NA | TRBD2 | TRBV7-9 | TGTGCCAGCAGCAGTCCGGGGGGTATAGGAGAGACCCAGTACTTC | CASSSPGGIGETQYF
12 | TRBJ2-2 | many | NA | TRBV6-2/TRBV6-3 | TGTGCCAGCAGTGACAACACCGGGGAGCTGTTTTTT | CASSDNTGELFF
15 | TRBJ2-5 | NA | NA | TRBV7-4 | TGTGCCAGCGGATCCCGGGATTCTTACCAAGAGACCCAGTACTTC | CASGSRDSYQETQYF
16 | TRBJ2-3 | few | TRBD1 | TRBV7-9 | TGTGCCAGCAGCTCCGGACAGGGGTGGGGCACAGATACGCAGTATTTT | CASSSGQGWGTDTQYF
17 | TRBJ2-7 | few | TRBD1 | TRBV6-1 | TGTGCCAGCAGTGAAGGTGTGGGGACAGCTCACTCCTACGAGCAGTACTTC | CASSEGVGTAHSYEQYF
13 | TRBJ2-3 | NA | NA | TRBV7-4 | TGTGCCAGCACCCCCCCAAGGCCAGATACGCAGTATTTT | CASTPPRPDTQYF
15 | TRBJ2-7 | NA | NA | TRBV5-6 | TGTGCCAGCAGCCCCTTCGGGGTTACGCTCTACGAGCAGTACTTC | CASSPFGVTLYEQYF
16 | TRBJ2-1 | many | TRBD2 | TRBV6-2/TRBV6-3 | TGTGCCAGCAGCCCCCTCGGCGGGGGGGCCGAGAATGAGCAGTTCTTC | CASSPLGGGAENEQFF
16 | TRBJ2-2 | NA | NA | TRBV13 | TGTGCCAGCAGCCGAGGATCCATACGGGGCACCGGGGAGCTGTTTTTT | CASSRGSIRGTGELFF
14 | TRBJ2-1 | few | NA | TRBV7-9 | TGTGCCAGCAGCCCAGGGGAGTCCTACAATGAGCAGTTCTTC | CASSPGESYNEQFF
12 | TRBJ2-5 | many | NA | TRBV7-6 | TGTGCCAGCAGCAAGTACCAAGAGACCCAGTACTTC | CASSKYQETQYF
14 | TRBJ2-5 | many | NA | TRBV7-8 | TGTGCCAGCAGCCCCCCCTCGTCGGGAGAGACCCAGTACTTC | CASSPPSSGETQYF
15 | TRBJ2-5 | few | TRBD2 | TRBV6-6 | TGTGCCAGCAGGCGAGCGGGGGGAACAACGGAGACCCAGTACTTC | CASRRAGGTTETQYF
12 | TRBJ1-1 | NA | NA | TRBV7-1 | TGTGCCAGCAGCCCCGGAAACGCTGAAGCTTTCTTT | CASSPGNAEAFF
18 | TRBJ2-2 | NA | NA | TRBV5-5 | TGTGCCAGCAGCTTGGATGGGGACCCTAATCCGAACACCGGGGAGCTGTTTTTT | CASSLDGDPNPNTGELFF
17 | TRBJ2-1 | NA | NA | TRBV6-6 | TGTGCCAGCAGTGACACAGGGTTTTTGGAGTCCTACAATGAGCAGTTCTTC | CASSDTGFLESYNEQFF
19 | TRBJ2-1 | NA | TRBD2 | TRBV3-1 | TGTGCCAGCAGCCAACGAGCCGACTATAGCGGGGGGGCCGGAAATGAGCAGTTCTTC | CASSQRADYSGGAGNEQFF
13 | TRBJ2-2 | NA | NA | TRBV7-8 | TGTGCCAGCAGTTCTAGTAACGGCGGGGAGCTGTTTTTT | CASSSSNGGELFF
19 | TRBJ2-6 | once | NA | TRBV7-6 | TGTGTCAGCAGCTTCACTGGTACCGCCCAGTTGGATGGGGCCAACGTCCTGACTTTC | CVSSFTGTAQLDGANVLTF
20 | TRBJ1-4 | many | NA | TRBV7-9 | TGTGCCAGCAGCTTAGTTGCTTATAGGGCGCGACTATCAACTAATGAAAAACTGTTTTTT | CASSLVAYRARLSTNEKLFF
15 | TRBJ1-2 | many | NA | TRBV6-6 | TGTGCCAGCAGTTACGATTCTCAGGTCTCGCCGGGCTACACCTTC | CASSYDSQVSPGYTF
16 | TRBJ2-3 | few | NA | TRBV7-9 | TGTGCCAGCAGCCTCCGGACAGCTTTTAGCACAGATACGCAGTATTTT | CASSLRTAFSTDTQYF
15 | TRBJ1-1 | few | NA | TRBV7-6 | TGTGCCAGCACCCCCCTCCCAGGGGTGAACACTGAAGCTTTCTTT | CASTPLPGVNTEAFF
12 | TRBJ2-1 | many | NA | TRBV6-6 | TGTGCCAGTCAGAGACCCTACAATGAGCAGTTCTTC | CASQRPYNEQFF
15 | TRBJ2-7 | few | NA | TRBV5-1 | TGCGCCAGCAGCCCCACAGGAGTACAGTCCTACGAGCAGTACTTC | CASSPTGVQSYEQYF
15 | TRBJ1-1 | many | NA | TRBV12-3/TRBV12-4 | TGTGCCAGCAGTGCCGGGATGGGGGTCGGCACTGAAGCTTTCTTT | CASSAGMGVGTEAFF
17 | TRBJ2-5 | many | NA | TRBV7-6 | TGTGCCAGCAGCCCGCCCTGGGCAGGGTCGGTTCAAGAGACCCAGTACTTC | CASSPPWAGSVQETQYF
15 | TRBJ1-1 | few | TRBD1 | TRBV15 | TGTGCCACCAGGCTTGACAGGGCCCGAAACACTGAAGCTTTCTTT | CATRLDRARNTEAFF
14 | TRBJ2-5 | NA | NA | TRBV7-8 | TGTGCCAGCAGCTTAGCTGTGCAACAAGAGACCCAGTACTTC | CASSLAVQQETQYF
16 | TRBJ2-1 | few | TRBD2 | TRBV6-2/TRBV6-3 | TGTGCCAGCAGTTGGTCGACTAGCGGGGGAATCGATGAGCAGTTCTTC | CASSWSTSGGIDEQFF
15 | TRBJ1-1 | few | TRBD1 | TRBV27 | TGTGCCAGCAGTTTAACGGGACAGGGATTCCCTGAAGCTTTCTTT | CASSLTGQGFPEAFF
15 | TRBJ1-2 | many | TRBD1 | TRBV27 | TGTGCCAGCAGCCTCTCTGGGACAGGCAACTATGGCTACACCTTC | CASSLSGTGNYGYTF
14 | TRBJ2-2 | NA | NA | TRBV7-6 | TGTGCCAGCAGCTGGGTAGCTGCCCACGGGGAGCTGTTTTTT | CASSWVAAHGELFF
15 | TRBJ1-2 | NA | NA | TRBV9 | TGTGCCAGCAGCGAGGGGGGGGGCCCAACGGATGGCTACACCTTC | CASSEGGGPTDGYTF
14 | TRBJ1-1 | few | NA | TRBV7-6 | TGTGCCAGCAGCTTATATGGGGATATCACTGAAGCTTTCTTT | CASSLYGDITEAFF
13 | TRBJ2-1 | few | NA | TRBV27 | TGTGCCAGCAGTTTTGGGCATAGGGATGAGCAGTTCTTC | CASSFGHRDEQFF
11 | TRBJ2-7 | NA | NA | TRBV6-2/TRBV6-3 | TGTGCCAGCAGCAACATGCGGGAGCAGTACTTC | CASSNMREQYF
21 | TRBJ2-1 | many | TRBD2 | TRBV27 | TGTGCCAGCAGTTTCGATGCCCTCGGGACAGCCGGGACTAGCGGGGGTAATGAGCAGTTCTTC | CASSFDALGTAGTSGGNEQFF
15 | TRBJ2-3 | few | NA | TRBV13 | TGTGCCAGCAGCCGGGACATCCTCAGCACAGATACGCAGTATTTT | CASSRDILSTDTQYF
14 | TRBJ1-3 | NA | NA | TRBV20-1 | TGCAGTGCTAGAGATGGAGGCTCTGGAAACACCATATATTTT | CSARDGGSGNTIYF
16 | TRBJ2-3 | few | NA | TRBV4-1 | TGCGCCAGCAGCCAAGAAGGAGGGGGGGTCACAGATACGCAGTATTTT | CASSQEGGGVTDTQYF
14 | TRBJ2-5 | few | NA | TRBV4-1 | TGCGCCAGCAGCCAAGAGGGGGTAGAGGAGACCCAGTACTTC | CASSQEGVEETQYF
17 | TRBJ2-3 | NA | TRBD2 | TRBV15 | TGTGCCACCAGCAGAGAAGGAGCGGGGGGTACCCGAGATACGCAGTATTTT | CATSREGAGGTRDTQYF
16 | TRBJ2-2 | NA | TRBD2 | TRBV27 | TGTGCCAGCAGAATAGCGGGGGGGCCGAACACCGGGGAGCTGTTTTTT | CASRIAGGPNTGELFF
15 | TRBJ2-3 | few | NA | TRBV19 | TGTGCCAGTAGTGGGGGCGGGCCTAGCACAGATACGCAGTATTTT | CASSGGGPSTDTQYF
17 | TRBJ1-2 | few | NA | TRBV20-1 | TGCAGTGCTAGAGATAGGAGAGGGTCCGAACCTAACTATGGCTACACCTTC | CSARDRRGSEPNYGYTF
17 | TRBJ2-3 | many | TRBD2 | TRBV6-1 | TGTGCCAGCAGTGAAGATTCGGGACTAGATATTGGAGATACGCAGTATTTT | CASSEDSGLDIGDTQYF
16 | TRBJ1-5 | few | TRBD1 | TRBV7-6 | TGTGCCAGCAGCACCCGTACAGGGGGAATCAATCAGCCCCAGCATTTT | CASSTRTGGINQPQHF
15 | TRBJ2-6 | NA | NA | TRBV6-5 | TGTGCCAGCAGTTACGACCCCTCTGGGGCCAACGTCCTGACTTTC | CASSYDPSGANVLTF
13 | TRBJ1-1 | NA | NA | TRBV5-4 | TGTGCCAGCAGCTCGGACGGCACCACTGAAGCTTTCTTT | CASSSDGTTEAFF